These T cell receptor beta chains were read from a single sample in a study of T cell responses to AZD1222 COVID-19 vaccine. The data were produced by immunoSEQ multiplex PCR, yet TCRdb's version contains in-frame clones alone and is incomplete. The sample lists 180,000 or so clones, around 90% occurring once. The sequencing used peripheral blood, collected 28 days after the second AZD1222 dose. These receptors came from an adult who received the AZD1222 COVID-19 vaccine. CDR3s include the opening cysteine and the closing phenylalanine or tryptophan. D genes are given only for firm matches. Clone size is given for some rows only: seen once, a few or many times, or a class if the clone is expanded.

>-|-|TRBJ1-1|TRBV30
TGTGCCTGGAGTGTACGAAGGGGGGACACTGAAGCTTTCTTT
CAWSVRRGDTEAFF
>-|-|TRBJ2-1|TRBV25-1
TGTGCCACTACGGGACTCCACAATGAGCAGTTCTTC
CATTGLHNEQFF
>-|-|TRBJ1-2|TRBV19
TGTGCCAGTAGTCCCCGTCCAGGTCTTCATAACTATGGCTACACCTTC
CASSPRPGLHNYGYTF
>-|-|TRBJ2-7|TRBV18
TGTGCCAGCTCACCGGGGGGTAGCGAGCAGTACTTC
CASSPGGSEQYF
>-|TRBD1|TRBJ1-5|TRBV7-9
TGTGCCAGCAGCCTAGGGGACAGGGGGCGGAATCAGCCCCAGCATTTT
CASSLGDRGRNQPQHF
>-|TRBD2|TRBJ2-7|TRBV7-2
TGTGCCAGCAGGGGAGGGACGTCCTCCTACGAGCAGTACTTC
CASRGGTSSYEQYF
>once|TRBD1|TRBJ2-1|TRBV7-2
TGTGCCAGCAGCCGCGGGACAGGGGTCTATAATGAGCAGTTCTTC
CASSRGTGVYNEQFF
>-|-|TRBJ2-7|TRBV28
TGTGCCAGCAGTTGGACGTTAAGCTACGAGCAGTACTTC
CASSWTLSYEQYF
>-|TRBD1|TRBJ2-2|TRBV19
TGTGCCAGTTACGGACAGGGGGCACGTCACACCGGGGAGCTGTTTTTT
CASYGQGARHTGELFF
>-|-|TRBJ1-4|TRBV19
TGTGCCAGTAGTGCGAGGACGGCAACTAATGAAAAACTGTTTTTT
CASSARTATNEKLFF
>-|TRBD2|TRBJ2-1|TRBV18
TGTGCCAGCTCACTCAGTGGGGGGACTAGCCTGGATGAGCAGTTCTTC
CASSLSGGTSLDEQFF
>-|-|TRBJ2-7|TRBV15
TGTGCCACCAGCAGAGAGGCGCGAACTTCCTACGAGCAGTACTTC
CATSREARTSYEQYF
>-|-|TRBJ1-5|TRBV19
TGTGCCATAGGACGGAGCAATCAGCCCCAGCATTTT
CAIGRSNQPQHF
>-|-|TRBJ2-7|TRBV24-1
TGTGCCACCAGTGATTGGGGGAGAGGGGAGCAGTACTTC
CATSDWGRGEQYF
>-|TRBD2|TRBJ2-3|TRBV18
TGTGCCAGCTCCCGACTAGCCCTTATTAGCACAGATACGCAGTATTTT
CASSRLALISTDTQYF
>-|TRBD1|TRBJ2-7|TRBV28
TGTGCCAGCAGGGGACAGGCCCCGGGGGAGCAGTACTTC
CASRGQAPGEQYF
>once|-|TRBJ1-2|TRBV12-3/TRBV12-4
TGTGCCAGCAGTTTAGCCATCGACAGGGGCTACACCTTC
CASSLAIDRGYTF
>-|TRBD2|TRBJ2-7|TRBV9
TGTGCCAGCAGCGTAGGCGGACTAGCGGGGTACGAGCAGTACTTC
CASSVGGLAGYEQYF
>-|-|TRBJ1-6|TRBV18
TGTGCCAGCTCGGAAAGGGGACCGGACGGACCCCTCCACTTT
CASSERGPDGPLHF
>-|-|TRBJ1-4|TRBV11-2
TGTGCCAGCAGCTTAGGGGTACAGGGTGGCGAAAAACTGTTTTTT
CASSLGVQGGEKLFF
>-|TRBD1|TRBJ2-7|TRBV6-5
TGTGCCAGCAGCCAGGGGGTAGGAGGCTACGAGCAGTACTTC
CASSQGVGGYEQYF
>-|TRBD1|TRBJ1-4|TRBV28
TGTGCCAGCAGTTTAGGTGGCGGGACAGGGATAACTAATGAAAAACTGTTTTTT
CASSLGGGTGITNEKLFF
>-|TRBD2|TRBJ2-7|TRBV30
TGTGCCCTAACGGGGGAGGGCCGGCGGGTGCAGTACTTC
CALTGEGRRVQYF
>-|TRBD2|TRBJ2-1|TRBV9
TGTGCCAGCAGCGTATGGCGGGAGGGACGTGAGCAGTTCTTC
CASSVWREGREQFF
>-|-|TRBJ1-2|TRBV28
TGTGCCAGCAGGCCACAGGGTTGGGGCTACACCTTC
CASRPQGWGYTF
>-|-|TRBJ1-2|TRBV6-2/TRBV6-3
TGTGCCAGCAGTCAGACGGGACCAGGGGTACAGGATGGCTACACCTTC
CASSQTGPGVQDGYTF
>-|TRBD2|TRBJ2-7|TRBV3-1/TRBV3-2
TGTGCCAGCAGCCAAGTGGGGGTGGGACTATCCCGCAACGAGCAGTACTTC
CASSQVGVGLSRNEQYF
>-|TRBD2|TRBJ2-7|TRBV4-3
TGCGCCAGCTCGGGAGGGCGGGGGGCCTACGAGCAGTACTTC
CASSGGRGAYEQYF
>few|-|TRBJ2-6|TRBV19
TGTGCCAGTAGTATAGAGTCGGGGGTGACTGGGGCCAACGTCCTGACTTTC
CASSIESGVTGANVLTF
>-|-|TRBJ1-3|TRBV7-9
TGTGCCAGCAGCTTAGGGCCACAAGAAGGAAACACCATATATTTT
CASSLGPQEGNTIYF
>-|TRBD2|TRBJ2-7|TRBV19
TGTGCCAGTAGTGCCCTCTGGGGGGGCGAGCAGTACTTC
CASSALWGGEQYF
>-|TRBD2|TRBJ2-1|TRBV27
TGTGCCAGCAGTCCGCGGGGGGCATACAATGAGCAGTTCTTC
CASSPRGAYNEQFF
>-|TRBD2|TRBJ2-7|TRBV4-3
TGCGCCAGCAGCCAGGGGCTAGCGGACACCTACGAGCAGTACTTC
CASSQGLADTYEQYF
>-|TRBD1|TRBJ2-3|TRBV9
TGTGCCAGCAGCGTAGGTTTTAGGGGACAGGGGGCCTCAGATACGCAGTATTTT
CASSVGFRGQGASDTQYF
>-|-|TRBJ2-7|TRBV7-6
TGTGCCAGCAGCGCCCGACAGACCTTGCAGGTCTACGAGCAGTACTTC
CASSARQTLQVYEQYF
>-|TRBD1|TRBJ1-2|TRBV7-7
TGTGCTTCCCCTCGGGGAGGCGGGACAGGAGAACCTAACTATGGCTACACCTTC
CASPRGGGTGEPNYGYTF
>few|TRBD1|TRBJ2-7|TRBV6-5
TGTGCCAGCACGGGGACAGGAGACCTCTATGAGCAGTACTTC
CASTGTGDLYEQYF
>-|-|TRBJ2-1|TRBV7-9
TGTGCCAGCAGCTTAAGGGAGCTCGGGGGCAATGAGCAGTTCTTC
CASSLRELGGNEQFF
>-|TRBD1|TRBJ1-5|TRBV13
TGTGCCAGCAGCCAAGACAGGGGCGGTCAGCCCCAGCATTTT
CASSQDRGGQPQHF
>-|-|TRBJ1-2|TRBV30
TGTGCCTGGAGTCTTCGACAGGAATCATATGGCTACACCTTC
CAWSLRQESYGYTF
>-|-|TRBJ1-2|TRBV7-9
TGTGCCAGCAGCTCGGAGATGGTGGGAGGCTACACCTTC
CASSSEMVGGYTF
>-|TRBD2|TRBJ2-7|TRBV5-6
TGTGCCAGCAGCCTGGGGACTAGCGGCTCCTACGAGCAGTACTTC
CASSLGTSGSYEQYF
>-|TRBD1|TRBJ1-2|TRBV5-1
TGCGCCAGCAGCTCCACACAGGGGGCCGTCTATGGCTACACCTTC
CASSSTQGAVYGYTF
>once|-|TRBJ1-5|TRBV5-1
TGCGCCAGCAGCCCCGGATTGCGAGGCAATCAGCCCCAGCATTTT
CASSPGLRGNQPQHF
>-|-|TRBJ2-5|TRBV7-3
TGTGCCAGCAGCCTCAATAGCGGCCAAGAGACCCAGTACTTC
CASSLNSGQETQYF
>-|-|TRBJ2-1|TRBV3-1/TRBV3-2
TGTGCCAGCAGCCAAGATCTAGTTCGGGGTAATGAGCAGTTCTTC
CASSQDLVRGNEQFF
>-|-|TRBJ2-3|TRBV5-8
TGTGCCAGCAGCCTAAGGACCGCCCAGGGTACGCAGTATTTT
CASSLRTAQGTQYF
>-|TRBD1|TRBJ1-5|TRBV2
TGTGCCAGCAGTAGCGACAGGGTGAGCAATCAGCCCCAGCATTTT
CASSSDRVSNQPQHF
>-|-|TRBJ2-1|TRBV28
TGTGCCAGCAGTTCTGGGGGAGTAGGCAATGAGCAGTTCTTC
CASSSGGVGNEQFF
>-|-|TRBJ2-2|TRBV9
TGTGCCAGCAGCGTAGCAGAACAGGGCACCGGGGAGCTGTTTTTT
CASSVAEQGTGELFF
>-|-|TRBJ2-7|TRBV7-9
TGTGCCAGCAGCTTCCTAGCCACCTACGAGCAGTACTTC
CASSFLATYEQYF
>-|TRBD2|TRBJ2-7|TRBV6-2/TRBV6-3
TGTGCCAGCAGTTGGGGAGGGTACTACGAGCAGTACTTC
CASSWGGYYEQYF
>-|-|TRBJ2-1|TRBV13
TGTGCCAGCAGCCCCAGTTCTGGGGAGCCGAGGGGTGAGCAGTTCTTC
CASSPSSGEPRGEQFF